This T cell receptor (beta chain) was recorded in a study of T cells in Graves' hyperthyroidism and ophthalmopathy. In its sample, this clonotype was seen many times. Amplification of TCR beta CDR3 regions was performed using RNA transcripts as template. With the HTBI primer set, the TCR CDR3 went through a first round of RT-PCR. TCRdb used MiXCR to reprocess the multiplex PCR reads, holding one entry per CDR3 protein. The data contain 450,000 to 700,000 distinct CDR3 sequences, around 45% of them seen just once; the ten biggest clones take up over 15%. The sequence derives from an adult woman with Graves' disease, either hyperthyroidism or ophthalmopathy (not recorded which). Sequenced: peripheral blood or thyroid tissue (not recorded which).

This CDR3 reads CASSGQGDQPQHF. CDR3 nucleotide sequence: TGTGCCAGCAGTGGACAGGGAGATCAGCCCCAGCATTTT. The chain couples TRBV2 to TRBJ1-5; TRBD1 matches 7 bases. V shed 4 bases and J 5 bases; nucleotides not matched to a gene: 2. The V gene's germline CDR1 is SNHLY and CDR2 FYNNEI. This CDR3 region has 13 residues.